The next 26 T cell receptor beta chains were all read from a single sample in a study of technical replicates of blood from a handful of donors. The assay was immunoSEQ multiplex PCR, and TCRdb's table has in-frame clones only and misses some. Of about 76,000 clones listed, 90% to 95% are singletons. The specimen sequenced was T cells isolated from PBMCs. The source of these receptors is a human donor in good health.

The genes are TRBV2 and TRBJ2-7; D is ambiguous. V was shortened by 5 bases and J by 2 bases, with 10 bases between the two germline ends. The CDR3 has 13 amino acids. CDR1 and CDR2 (germline): SNHLY, FYNNEI. CDR3 nucleotides: TGTGCCAGCAGTAAGGCGCGGACCTACGAGCAGTACTTC. Translating gives CASSKARTYEQYF.

The rearrangement uses TRBV30 and TRBJ2-7; the match to TRBD2 covers 8 bases. The trim removed 3 bases at V and 4 bases at J, leaving 8 bases unmatched. From germline, CDR1 is GTSNPN and CDR2 SVGIG (reference sequence). The CDR3 totals 14 residues. The CDR3 sequence: CAWSGSGTFYEQYF. CDR3 nucleotide sequence: TGTGCCTGGAGCGGTAGCGGGACCTTTTACGAGCAGTACTTC.

The genes are TRBV5-1 and TRBJ2-7, with 7 bases that match TRBD1. The CDR3 consists of 15 residues. CDR1 SGHRS and CDR2 YFSETQ come from the germline V gene. Unmatched junction bases numbered 8, after V lost 2 bases and J lost 3 bases. The CDR3 coding sequence is TGCGCCAGCAGCTTCCCACAGGGGCAAATCTACGAGCAGTACTTC. Encoded protein: CASSFPQGQIYEQYF.

This chain uses TRBV6-5 with TRBJ1-2; possibly TRBD1 for D (5 bases). The CDR3 totals 13 residues. Trimming took 6 bases from V and 6 from J, leaving 14 bases between them. CDR1 is MNHEY, CDR2 SVGAGI, per germline. Written as DNA, the CDR3 is TGTGCCAGCAGCCCCCAGGGTTGGGATGGCTACACCTTC. Residues: CASSPQGWDGYTF.

The chain is built from TRBV6-5 and TRBJ2-1; 14 positions agree with TRBD2. Germline loops: CDR1 MNHEY, CDR2 SVGAGI. This CDR3 is 16 amino acids long. V shed 4 bases and J 4 bases; nucleotides not matched to a gene: 3. As DNA, the CDR3 is TGTGCCAGCAGTTTGGGACTAGCGGGAGCTTACAATGAGCAGTTCTTC. Translating gives CASSLGLAGAYNEQFF.

The rearrangement joins TRBV6-5 to TRBJ2-1, with no clear D. The V end was cut by 1 base, the J end by 7 bases, with 11 bases between. The CDR3 spans 14 residues. Germline CDR1 reads MNHEY; CDR2 reads SVGAGI. CDR3 in amino acids: CASSYFTRSNEQFF. CDR3 coding DNA: TGTGCCAGCAGTTACTTCACGAGGTCTAATGAGCAGTTCTTC.

J is TRBJ1-4 and V is TRBV5-4, with a weak D call TRBD1 (6 bases). CDR1 is SGHNT and CDR2 is YYREEE in the germline V gene (reference sequence). The V and J ends lost 2 bases and 4 bases respectively, with 9 bases between them. The CDR3 spans 14 residues. The CDR3 coding sequence is TGTGCCAGCAGCTTTACAGGGAGTAATGAAAAACTGTTTTTT. As protein: CASSFTGSNEKLFF.

The chain is built from TRBV19 and TRBJ2-7, with 7 bases matching TRBD1. CDR3 size: 15 residues. The germline CDR1 and CDR2 sequences are LNHDA and SQIVND (reference sequence). V was clipped by 3 bases and J by 0 bases; unmatched bases: 5. This CDR3 reads CASSIGWDSSYEQYF. In nucleotides, the CDR3 is TGTGCCAGTAGTATTGGTTGGGACAGCTCCTACGAGCAGTACTTC.

This chain joins TRBV29-1 and TRBJ1-4; D ambiguous. V was cut by 3 bases and J by 4 bases, with 12 bases left in between. The CDR3 has 14 amino acids. CDR1 and CDR2 from the germline V gene are SQVTM and ANQGSEA. DNA of the CDR3: TGCAGCGTTGAGTTTGGAAGGAGTAATGAAAAACTGTTTTTT. Translation: CSVEFGRSNEKLFF. The full variable domain, with the rest looked up from reference TRBV29-1 and TRBJ1-4, is SAVISQKPSRDICQRGTSLTIQCQVDSQVTMMFWYRQQPGQSLTLIATANQGSEATYESGFVIDKFPISRPNLTFSTLTVSNMSPEDSSIYLCSVEFGRSNEKLFFGSGTQLSVL.

This clone was recorded only once. CDR3 in amino acids: CASSGTGGSFLSGANVLTF. CDR3 nucleotides: TGTGCCAGCAGCGGGACAGGGGGCTCATTCCTCTCTGGGGCCAACGTCCTGACTTTC. The gene calls are TRBV7-9 and TRBJ2-6; 12 nucleotides match TRBD1. The junction had 8 bases not matched to a gene; V was cut back by 5 bases and J by 0 bases. CDR1 and CDR2 from the germline V gene are SEHNR and FQNEAQ (reference sequence). CDR3 size: 19 residues.

The chain combines TRBV27 with TRBJ1-2; D remains unclear. V dropped 5 bases and J dropped 2 bases, with 9 bases sitting between them. This CDR3 has 13 residues. Germline V CDR1 and CDR2: MNHEY, SMNVEV (reference sequence). CDR3 in amino acids: CASSPDGNYGYTF. CDR3 DNA: TGTGCCAGCAGTCCTGACGGGAACTATGGCTACACCTTC.

The chain carries TRBV7-2 and TRBJ2-1; 9 bases align to TRBD2. Germline V gene data show CDR1 as SGHTA and CDR2 as FQGNSA. CDR3 length: 16 amino acids. Trimming took 4 bases from V and 7 from J; bases not matched to a gene: 11. The CDR3 reads CASSSLAGDWGNEQFF. CDR3 sequence (DNA): TGTGCCAGCAGCTCCTTAGCGGGAGATTGGGGAAATGAGCAGTTCTTC.

V and J are TRBV7-8 and TRBJ2-1; TRBD2 aligns across 7 bases. The length of the CDR3 is 16 residues. Unmatched junction bases numbered 7, after V lost 1 base and J lost 4 bases. Germline V lookup: CDR1 SGHVS, CDR2 FQNEAQ. The CDR3 reads CASSLGGGEGYNEQFF. The CDR3 DNA reads TGTGCCAGCAGCTTAGGTGGGGGGGAGGGGTACAATGAGCAGTTCTTC.

The chain has TRBV4-3 and TRBJ2-7; D is possibly TRBD1 (5 bases). Trimming took off 0 bases at V and 5 bases at J, with 14 bases between the two ends. Germline V gene lookup returns CDR1 LGHNA and CDR2 YSLEER. The CDR3 has 15 residues. The CDR3 protein is CASSQDRGSFDEQYF. DNA of the CDR3: TGCGCCAGCAGCCAAGATAGGGGATCGTTTGACGAGCAGTACTTC.

As regards this clone: This CDR3 is also generated by other DNA sequences in the sample. The V call is TRBV7-8, the J call TRBJ2-7, with 7 nucleotides matching TRBD1. The V and J ends lost 1 base and 5 bases, in that order; junction bases with no gene match: 2. The CDR3 sequence is 13 residues long. CDR1 and CDR2 from the germline V gene are SGHVS and FQNEAQ. CDR3 region: CASSLDRGNEQYF. The CDR3 coding sequence is TGTGCCAGCAGCTTAGACAGGGGAAACGAGCAGTACTTC.

This chain links TRBV5-4 with TRBJ1-2, with 7 bases aligning to TRBD1. V shed 5 bases and J 8 bases; nucleotides not matched to a gene: 12. The CDR3 spans 14 residues. Germline CDR1 is SGHNT and CDR2 is YYREEE (reference sequence). CDR3 sequence (DNA): TGTGCCAGCAGTCAGCGACAGGGAGTCGACGGCTACACCTTC. The encoded protein is CASSQRQGVDGYTF.

The chain joins TRBV7-9 to TRBJ1-4; D unclear. The CDR3 loop spans 11 amino acids. Germline V gene lookup returns CDR1 SEHNR and CDR2 FQNEAQ (reference sequence). The V end was cut by 5 bases, the J end by 5 bases, with 3 bases between. The CDR3 coding sequence is TGTGCCAGCAGCCCGAATGAAAAACTGTTTTTT. This translates into CASSPNEKLFF.

This chain connects TRBV5-4 to TRBJ2-3; perhaps TRBD2 as D (5 bases). The germline V gene encodes CDR1 SGHNT and CDR2 YYREEE (reference sequence). The CDR3 extends over 13 amino acids. CDR3 sequence reads: CATSSLGSDTQYF. The CDR3 coding sequence is TGTGCAACCAGCTCACTAGGATCCGATACGCAGTATTTT.

The gene calls are TRBV10-3 and TRBJ2-7; 13 nucleotides line up with TRBD2. CDR3 length: 17 amino acids. Per the germline V gene, CDR1 is ENHRY and CDR2 is SYGVKD. The V gene end was trimmed by 3 bases and the J gene end by 6 bases; junction bases not matched to a gene: 11. The CDR3 DNA reads as TGTGCCATCAGTGAAGACAACGGACTAGCGGGAGCCTCCGAGCAGTACTTC. This sequence encodes CAISEDNGLAGASEQYF.

J is TRBJ2-7 and V is TRBV27; no clear D. The V end lost 3 bases, the J end lost 4 bases, and 13 bases lay between the germline ends. CDR3 size: 14 residues. Germline assignment: CDR1 MNHEY and CDR2 SMNVEV (reference sequence). CDR3 bases: TGTGCCAGCAGTTTTAATTGGCCCAATTACGAGCAGTACTTC. This codes for CASSFNWPNYEQYF.

This rearrangement joins TRBV30 to TRBJ2-7; 9 nucleotides match TRBD1. The CDR3 is 14 residues long. Germline CDR1 is GTSNPN and CDR2 is SVGIG (reference sequence). Trimming cost V 4 bases and J 3 bases; bases outside gene matches: 7. CDR3 sequence (DNA): TGTGCCTGGACTGCGGACAGGGGTGACTACGAGCAGTACTTC. It translates to CAWTADRGDYEQYF. The full variable domain, with the rest looked up from reference TRBV30 and TRBJ2-7, is SQTIHQWPATLVQPVGSPLSLECTVEGTSNPNLYWYRQAAGRGLQLLFYSVGIGQISSEVPQNLSASRPQDRQFILSSKKLLLSDSGFYLCAWTADRGDYEQYFGPGTRLTVT.

The gene calls are TRBV25-1 and TRBJ1-2; the D gene is possibly TRBD1 (6 bases). The V end lost 1 base, the J end lost 6 bases, and 15 bases lay between the germline ends. Germline loops: CDR1 MGHDK, CDR2 SYGVNS. CDR3 size: 15 residues. The CDR3 protein is CASSELWQGTDGYTF. In DNA form, the CDR3 reads TGTGCCAGCAGTGAATTATGGCAGGGGACGGATGGCTACACCTTC.

This sequence joins TRBV5-4 and TRBJ2-4; possible D gene TRBD2, 6 bases. Trimming cost V 4 bases and J 0 bases, with 14 bases left between them. The germline CDR1 and CDR2 sequences are SGHNT and YYREEE (reference sequence). The CDR3 extends over 16 amino acids. Here the CDR3 DNA reads TGTGCCAGCAGCCCCGGGGGAGTTTCAGCCAAAAACATTCAGTACTTC. Translation: CASSPGGVSAKNIQYF.

The V gene is TRBV11-3, the J gene TRBJ2-3; 10 nucleotides line up with TRBD2. Germline CDR1 SGHNT, CDR2 YENEEA. The CDR3 totals 17 residues. Trimming at V came to 8 bases and at J to 2 bases, leaving 13 bases not matched to a gene. The CDR3 DNA reads as TGTGCCAGCGGGACTGGGCGGACTAGCGGATACACAGATACGCAGTATTTT. Residues: CASGTGRTSGYTDTQYF. The variable domain in full, completed from reference TRBV11-3 and TRBJ2-3, reads EAGVVQSPRYKIIEKKQPVAFWCNPISGHNTLYWYLQNLGQGPELLIRYENEEAVDDSQLPKDRFSAERLKGVDSTLKIQPAELGDSAVYLCASGTGRTSGYTDTQYFGPGTRLTVL.

This clone occurred once. The V call is TRBV6-4, the J call TRBJ1-3; D is undetermined. Germline CDR1 is MRHNA and CDR2 is SNTAGT. CDR3 length: 16 amino acids. Trimming removed 0 bases at V and 2 bases at J, with 11 bases between. CDR3 DNA sequence: TGTGCCAGCAGTGACTCCGCCGGGTCCCCTGGAAACACCATATATTTT. It codes for CASSDSAGSPGNTIYF.

The chain uses TRBV5-6 and TRBJ2-7; the match to TRBD2 covers 7 bases. V was pared by 3 bases and J by 3 bases, with 6 bases of the junction left unmatched. CDR3 length equals 14 residues. Germline V lookup: CDR1 SGHDT, CDR2 YYEEEE. The CDR3 reads CASSWAGTNYEQYF. The CDR3 DNA sequence: TGTGCCAGCAGCTGGGCCGGGACTAACTACGAGCAGTACTTC.